Detailed here is one T cell receptor beta chain. In germline, CDR1 is MGHRA, CDR2 YSYEKL. The CDR3 has 16 residues. V dropped 4 bases and J dropped 2; count of bases not matched to a gene: 4. The assay was immunoSEQ multiplex PCR, and TCRdb's table has in-frame clones only and misses some. The sample records hundreds of thousands of clones, 75% to 85% being singletons. It was tens of millions of PBMCs that unsorted samples used for genomic DNA. This sample stems from a study of shared clonotypes between healthy human individuals. The receptor was isolated from a woman in her forties in good health. Some clones in this sample may be carry-over from other donors' samples. The genes are TRBV4-1 and TRBJ2-1; 11 bases map to TRBD2. The sample taken for sequencing was PBMCs. The CDR3 region has the DNA TGCGCCAGCAGCCCCCGTAGCGGGAGGGCCTACAATGAGCAGTTCTTC. Protein sequence: CASSPRSGRAYNEQFF.